This TCR beta chain was profiled in a study of CD8 T cells in ankylosing spondylitis. Overall study results and limits: Ankylosing spondylitis blood appeared to be characterized by a TCR beta motif of roughly eight highly homologous variants.

Remarks on this clonotype: Its antigen is as yet unknown.

As the method for making TCR beta libraries, quantitative 5'-RACE with molecular barcodes was used. TCRdb processed the 5' RACE reads anew with MiXCR; each CDR3 protein has one entry. The data hold approximately 400,000 distinct CDR3 sequences, with 25% to 30% observed a single time. Trimming took 1 base from V and 2 from J; bases not matched to a gene: 5. The CDR3 is 16 residues long. Per the germline V gene, CDR1 is LNHNV and CDR2 is YYDKDF (reference sequence). Sequenced: blood, either unsorted or a sorted T cell fraction (not recorded which). This sequence joins TRBV15 and TRBJ1-2; the match to TRBD1 covers 9 bases. This TCR derives from a male donor with ankylosing spondylitis. Here the CDR3 reads CATSRGGQGRNYGYTF. The CDR3 DNA follows: TGTGCCACCAGCAGAGGCGGACAGGGGAGAAACTATGGCTACACCTTC.